The next 3 T cell receptor beta chains were all read from a single sample in a study of blood T cell repertoires in COVID-19. Some clones are missing from TCRdb's copy, which holds only in-frame ones; the method was immunoSEQ multiplex PCR. This table holds 150,000 or so clones, around 86% found once. The sequenced material came from peripheral blood. The origin of the receptors is a human donor in a cohort sampled during active COVID-19.

Only one count was recorded for this clone. The CDR3 DNA sequence: TGTGCCAGCTCAATCCCGGGACAGGGGACCTACGAGCAGTACTTC. Translation: CASSIPGQGTYEQYF. V and J are TRBV18 and TRBJ2-7, with TRBD1 matching 10 bases. After removal of 5 bases from V and 2 bases from J, the junction contained 6 bases not matched to a gene. The CDR3 extends over 15 amino acids. Germline CDR1 and CDR2: KGHSH and LQKENI.

This chain connects TRBV6-1 to TRBJ1-4; D uncertain. Trimming shortened V by 3 bases and J by 2 bases, and 7 bases separated the two germline ends. CDR3 length: 14 amino acids. Germline CDR1 MNHNS, CDR2 SASEGT. CDR3: CASSDAITNEKLFF. CDR3 coding DNA: TGTGCCAGCAGTGATGCGATTACTAATGAAAAACTGTTTTTT.

V gene TRBV5-8 combines with J gene TRBJ2-7; 8 positions match TRBD1. Per the germline V gene, CDR1 is SGHTS and CDR2 is YDEGEE. The trim removed 4 bases at V and 0 bases at J, leaving 6 bases unmatched. The CDR3 runs 15 residues. The CDR3 sequence: CASSNRDRNSYEQYF. The CDR3 nucleotides read TGTGCCAGCAGCAACCGGGACAGGAACTCCTACGAGCAGTACTTC.